One sample yielded the 17 T cell receptor beta chains listed below, sequenced in a study of OX40 agonist ivuxolimab in advanced cancers. The repertoire was sequenced with immunoSEQ multiplex PCR; TCRdb's copy has only in-frame clones and lacks some. Of 15,000 to 20,000 clones listed, 83% are singletons. The material was CD4+ or CD8+ T cells sorted from blood, obtained in a trial of the OX40 agonist ivuxolimab. All receptors come from an adult with an advanced solid tumor such as melanoma, head and neck, liver or kidney cancer.

The chain links TRBV11-2 to TRBJ2-7; D tentatively fits TRBD1 or TRBD2 (6 bases each). Deletions cut 5 bases from V and 4 bases from J, with 9 bases between. The CDR3 consists of 12 residues. CDR1 is SGHAT, CDR2 FQNNGV, per germline. The CDR3 bases are TGTGCCAGCAGCAGGGGGGAGTACGAGCAGTACTTC. The encoded protein is CASSRGEYEQYF.

This chain connects TRBV5-1 to TRBJ2-2; D not certain. V lost 0 bases, J lost 6 bases, and 6 bases lay in between. Germline V lookup: CDR1 SGHRS, CDR2 YFSETQ. The CDR3 totals 13 residues. The CDR3 bases are TGCGCCAGCAGCTTGGGACCCCCCGGGGAGCTGTTTTTT. Its protein is CASSLGPPGELFF.

V and J are TRBV6-6 and TRBJ1-1; D gene unclear. Per the germline V gene, CDR1 is MNHNY and CDR2 is SVGAGI (reference sequence). Trimming stripped 2 bases from V and 8 bases from J, with 9 bases between. CDR3 size: 12 residues. In nucleotides, the CDR3 is TGTGCCAGCAGTTACGTCAGAACAGAAGCTTTCTTT. Translated, it gives CASSYVRTEAFF.

V is TRBV7-6 and J is TRBJ2-5, with 12 bases aligning to TRBD2. The germline CDR1 and CDR2 sequences are SGHVS and FNYEAQ. CDR3 length equals 18 residues. V lost 5 bases and J lost 1; bases outside the gene matches: 11. CDR3 sequence reads: CASSPVGLAGGGQETQYF. The CDR3 bases are TGTGCCAGCAGCCCCGTCGGCCTAGCGGGAGGGGGCCAAGAGACCCAGTACTTC.

J is TRBJ1-1 and V is TRBV6-1; 9 positions match TRBD1. The CDR3 runs 15 residues. The V gene's germline CDR1 is MNHNS and CDR2 SASEGT. J was trimmed by 5 bases and V by 2 bases; bases with no gene match: 6. The CDR3: CASSEHLTGGTEAFF. The CDR3 DNA reads as TGTGCCAGCAGTGAACATCTGACAGGGGGAACTGAAGCTTTCTTT.

The V gene is TRBV7-2, the J gene TRBJ1-4, with unresolved D. Per the germline V gene, CDR1 is SGHTA and CDR2 is FQGNSA. This CDR3 contains 12 residues. V was pared by 1 base and J by 13 bases, with 10 bases between. The DNA for the CDR3 is TGTGCCAGCAGCTTAGGTGCAGCGCGACTGTTTTTT. It specifies CASSLGAARLFF.

This clone was detected only a few times. The J gene is TRBJ2-3, the V gene TRBV7-3; possible D gene TRBD1, 6 bases. The germline gives CDR1 SGHTA, CDR2 FQGTGA. Trimming pared 5 bases from V and 2 bases from J, leaving 20 bases between. This CDR3 contains 17 residues. CDR3: CASSLLGGLTATDTQYF. The DNA for the CDR3 is TGTGCCAGCAGCCTCTTAGGGGGTCTTACCGCCACAGATACGCAGTATTTT. Looking up the rest from reference TRBV7-3 and TRBJ2-3 gives the full variable domain: GAGVSQTPSNKVTEKGKYVELRCDPISGHTALYWYRQSLGQGPEFLIYFQGTGAADDSGLPNDRFFAVRPEGSVSTLKIQRTERGDSAVYLCASSLLGGLTATDTQYFGPGTRLTVL.

V and J are TRBV27 and TRBJ2-7; unclear D gene. Germline assignment: CDR1 MNHEY and CDR2 SMNVEV (reference sequence). The length of the CDR3 is 13 residues. Trimming removed 3 bases from V and 6 bases from J, with 12 bases in between. DNA of the CDR3: TGTGCCAGCAGTTTTAAGGGCCGCGGCGAGCAGTACTTC. It encodes CASSFKGRGEQYF.

This rearrangement joins TRBV21-1 to TRBJ2-5. TRBV21-1 is noted as a pseudogene. The CDR3 runs 15 residues. This CDR3 is CASSHRGGYQETQYF. CDR3 nucleotides: TGTGCCAGCAGCCACCGAGGGGGGTATCAAGAGACCCAGTACTTC.

By its share, this clone is medium-sized (0.01 to 0.1%). The J gene is TRBJ1-5, the V gene TRBV6-6; D not certain. V was shortened by 6 bases and J by 4 bases, with 10 bases between the two germline ends. Looked up from germline, CDR1 is MNHNY and CDR2 is SVGAGI (reference sequence). The CDR3 loop spans 13 amino acids. The CDR3 spells CASRQFLNQPQHF. CDR3 coding DNA: TGTGCCAGCAGACAGTTCCTTAATCAGCCCCAGCATTTT.

The rearrangement uses TRBV5-1 and TRBJ1-2; 9 bases align to TRBD1. Germline V gene lookup returns CDR1 SGHRS and CDR2 YFSETQ. Trimming cost V 0 bases and J 6 bases; bases outside gene matches: 12. The CDR3 extends over 17 amino acids. DNA of the CDR3: TGCGCCAGCAGCTTGGGATTTTATGGGACAGGGACAAATGGCTACACCTTC. Encoded protein: CASSLGFYGTGTNGYTF.

The V call is TRBV7-2, the J call TRBJ1-2, with 9 bases fitting TRBD1. V gave up 3 bases and J gave up 0 bases; unmatched junction bases: 8. From germline, CDR1 is SGHTA and CDR2 FQGNSA. The CDR3 length is 17 residues. CDR3 nucleotides: TGTGCCAGCAGCTTGACCTTTACAGGGGGCTCTAACTATGGCTACACCTTC. It codes for CASSLTFTGGSNYGYTF. Together with reference TRBV7-2 and TRBJ1-2, the CDR3 gives the full variable domain: GAGVSQSPSNKVTEKGKDVELRCDPISGHTALYWYRQSLGQGLEFLIYFQGNSAPDKSGLPSDRFSAERTGGSVSTLTIQRTQQEDSAVYLCASSLTFTGGSNYGYTFGSGTRLTVV.

This clone is a singleton in its sample. This chain uses TRBV7-2 with TRBJ1-1; a possible D gene is TRBD1 (6 bases). Trimming removed 0 bases from V and 4 bases from J, with 12 bases in between. CDR3 size: 15 residues. Germline V gene sequence: CDR1 SGHTA, CDR2 FQGNSA. The CDR3: CASSLALTGPTEAFF. CDR3 DNA sequence: TGTGCCAGCAGCTTAGCGCTAACAGGGCCCACTGAAGCTTTCTTT.

The V gene is TRBV7-9, the J gene TRBJ1-5, with TRBD1 matching 8 bases. V lost 5 bases to trimming and J lost 4 bases; unmatched junction nucleotides: 10. The germline gives CDR1 SEHNR, CDR2 FQNEAQ (reference sequence). The CDR3 is 16 residues long. CDR3 coding DNA: TGTGCCAGCAGCCATCAGGGGGCACTTGGAAATCAGCCCCAGCATTTT. It is translated as CASSHQGALGNQPQHF.

This clone was detected a few times. The chain employs TRBV29-1 and TRBJ1-1; maybe TRBD1 (5 bases). Looked up from germline, CDR1 is SQVTM and CDR2 is ANQGSEA. The V gene lost 6 bases and the J gene lost 1 base, with 9 bases spanning the gap. The CDR3 contains 12 residues. CDR3 loop: CSVNTGNTEAFF. The CDR3 DNA follows: TGCAGCGTAAATACAGGGAACACTGAAGCTTTCTTT.

J is TRBJ2-1 and V is TRBV6-1; TRBD2 agrees at 9 bases. CDR1 and CDR2 from the germline V gene are MNHNS and SASEGT. The CDR3 runs to 14 residues. The V and J ends lost 6 bases and 5 bases, in that order; junction bases with no gene match: 5. The CDR3 DNA is TGTGCCAGCAGCCCTAGCGGGAAGAACAATGAGCAGTTCTTC. Its protein product is CASSPSGKNNEQFF.

This chain links TRBV14 with TRBJ2-1, with a weak D call TRBD1 (5 bases). Deletions cut 1 base from V and 9 bases from J, with 10 bases between. The CDR3 runs to 13 residues. From germline, CDR1 is SGHDN and CDR2 FVKESK. As DNA, the CDR3 is TGTGCCAGCAGCCAAGTTCAGGGTACTGAGCAGTTCTTC. Its translation is CASSQVQGTEQFF.